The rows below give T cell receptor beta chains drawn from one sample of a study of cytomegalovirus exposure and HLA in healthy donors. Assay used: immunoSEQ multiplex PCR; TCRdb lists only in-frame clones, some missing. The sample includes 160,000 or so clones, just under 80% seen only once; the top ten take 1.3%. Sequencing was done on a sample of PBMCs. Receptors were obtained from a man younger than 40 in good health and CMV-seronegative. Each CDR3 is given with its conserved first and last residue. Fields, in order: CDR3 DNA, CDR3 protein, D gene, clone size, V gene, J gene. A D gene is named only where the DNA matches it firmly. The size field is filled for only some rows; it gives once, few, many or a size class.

CDR3nt: TGTGCCAGCAGTGCACAGTTTAACACTGAAGCTTTCTTT
CDR3aa: CASSAQFNTEAFF
d_gene: -
abundance: -
v_gene: TRBV2
j_gene: TRBJ1-1

CDR3nt: TGTGCCTCCAAAGCGGGGGGAATCACCGGGGAGCTGTTTTTT
CDR3aa: CASKAGGITGELFF
d_gene: TRBD2
abundance: -
v_gene: TRBV30
j_gene: TRBJ2-2

CDR3nt: TGTGCCAGCTCCGGATCGACAGGATTAACCGGGGAGCTGTTTTTT
CDR3aa: CASSGSTGLTGELFF
d_gene: -
abundance: once
v_gene: TRBV18
j_gene: TRBJ2-2

CDR3nt: TGTGCCAGCAGAGGAACGGGACAACAGTACTTC
CDR3aa: CASRGTGQQYF
d_gene: -
abundance: -
v_gene: TRBV7-9
j_gene: TRBJ2-7

CDR3nt: TGTGCCAGCAGCGCCGGGACAGGCCTATACGAGCAGTACTTC
CDR3aa: CASSAGTGLYEQYF
d_gene: TRBD1
abundance: -
v_gene: TRBV9
j_gene: TRBJ2-7

CDR3nt: TGTGCCAGCAGCCCAACTATGGACAGGGGGCCCTACGAGCAGTACTTC
CDR3aa: CASSPTMDRGPYEQYF
d_gene: TRBD1
abundance: -
v_gene: TRBV5-4
j_gene: TRBJ2-7

CDR3nt: TGTGCCAGCAGCTCCGGGGTCAGAACTCAAGAGACCCAGTACTTC
CDR3aa: CASSSGVRTQETQYF
d_gene: -
abundance: few
v_gene: TRBV11-2
j_gene: TRBJ2-5

CDR3nt: TGTGCCTGGAGTCGGGTAGGGGTTGGAGAAAAATTGTTTTTT
CDR3aa: CAWSRVGVGEKLFF
d_gene: -
abundance: -
v_gene: TRBV30
j_gene: TRBJ1-4

CDR3nt: TGTGCAAGTCGCTTAGAGTGTGGACAGGGAGCGGACAATGAGCAGTTCTTC
CDR3aa: CASRLECGQGADNEQFF
d_gene: -
abundance: -
v_gene: TRBV12-2
j_gene: TRBJ2-1

CDR3nt: TGCAGTGCTGCCCCCTATAGGGAGGCTTTCTTT
CDR3aa: CSAAPYREAFF
d_gene: -
abundance: -
v_gene: TRBV20-1
j_gene: TRBJ1-1

CDR3nt: TGTGCCACACTACAGGGGAACACTGAAGCTTTCTTT
CDR3aa: CATLQGNTEAFF
d_gene: -
abundance: once
v_gene: TRBV6-5
j_gene: TRBJ1-1

CDR3nt: TGTGCCAGCAGCCAAGATTTGGAGGGAGAAGGCTACGAGCAGTACTTC
CDR3aa: CASSQDLEGEGYEQYF
d_gene: -
abundance: -
v_gene: TRBV4-2
j_gene: TRBJ2-7

CDR3nt: TGTGCCAGCAGTTCGGGATATTTCGAGCAGTACTTC
CDR3aa: CASSSGYFEQYF
d_gene: -
abundance: -
v_gene: TRBV28
j_gene: TRBJ2-7

CDR3nt: TGTGCCAGCAGCTTAGTGGAGAGGTCGGACTACACCTTC
CDR3aa: CASSLVERSDYTF
d_gene: -
abundance: -
v_gene: TRBV7-2
j_gene: TRBJ1-2

CDR3nt: TGCAGTGCTACTGACACCGGGGAGCTGTTTTTT
CDR3aa: CSATDTGELFF
d_gene: -
abundance: -
v_gene: TRBV20-1
j_gene: TRBJ2-2

CDR3nt: TGCGCCAGCAGCCCAGGGGGCAGGGAGACCCAGTACTTC
CDR3aa: CASSPGGRETQYF
d_gene: TRBD1
abundance: once
v_gene: TRBV5-1
j_gene: TRBJ2-5

CDR3nt: TGTGCCACCAGCAGAGATATCGAGACCCAGTACTTC
CDR3aa: CATSRDIETQYF
d_gene: -
abundance: -
v_gene: TRBV15
j_gene: TRBJ2-5

CDR3nt: TGTGCCAGCAGTTACTCCCTAACAGGGGAGTACTTC
CDR3aa: CASSYSLTGEYF
d_gene: TRBD1
abundance: -
v_gene: TRBV6-6
j_gene: TRBJ2-7

CDR3nt: TGTGCCAGTAGTATCTCGAGGGGGACAGGAGCCTATGGCTACACCTTC
CDR3aa: CASSISRGTGAYGYTF
d_gene: TRBD1
abundance: -
v_gene: TRBV19
j_gene: TRBJ1-2

CDR3nt: TGTGCTAGCAGCTTAGGGTGGGTTTGGACAGGGGGCTCACGAAGTGGAACTGAAGCTTTCTTT
CDR3aa: CASSLGWVWTGGSRSGTEAFF
d_gene: TRBD1
abundance: -
v_gene: TRBV7-7
j_gene: TRBJ1-1

CDR3nt: TGTGCCAGTAAGGTAGTGGGACACCTAAACTATGGCTACACCTTC
CDR3aa: CASKVVGHLNYGYTF
d_gene: -
abundance: -
v_gene: TRBV19
j_gene: TRBJ1-2

CDR3nt: TGTGCCAGCAGCGTGACTTCCTACGAGCAGTACTTC
CDR3aa: CASSVTSYEQYF
d_gene: -
abundance: -
v_gene: TRBV7-2
j_gene: TRBJ2-7

CDR3nt: TGTGCCAGCAGCTTAGGGGCTAGCGGGATTACCTACGAGCAGTACTTC
CDR3aa: CASSLGASGITYEQYF
d_gene: TRBD2
abundance: once
v_gene: TRBV7-6
j_gene: TRBJ2-7

CDR3nt: TGTGCCAGCAGCATAACAGGGGGCATCACTGAAGCTTTCTTT
CDR3aa: CASSITGGITEAFF
d_gene: TRBD1
abundance: -
v_gene: TRBV9
j_gene: TRBJ1-1

CDR3nt: TGTGCCAGCAGCTCCGGACAGGGGGGCCATCAGCCCCAGCATTTT
CDR3aa: CASSSGQGGHQPQHF
d_gene: TRBD1
abundance: -
v_gene: TRBV7-9
j_gene: TRBJ1-5

CDR3nt: TGTGCCAGCAGCTCCGGGGTGGGCGGAGCTTACGAGCAGTACTTC
CDR3aa: CASSSGVGGAYEQYF
d_gene: -
abundance: -
v_gene: TRBV7-3
j_gene: TRBJ2-7

CDR3nt: TGTGCCAGTAGTATGTATGCGGGGGGCTCCTACAATGAGCAGTTCTTC
CDR3aa: CASSMYAGGSYNEQFF
d_gene: TRBD2
abundance: -
v_gene: TRBV19
j_gene: TRBJ2-1

CDR3nt: TGTGCCTGGAGGGGGGGTGGAAACACCATATATTTT
CDR3aa: CAWRGGGNTIYF
d_gene: -
abundance: -
v_gene: TRBV30
j_gene: TRBJ1-3

CDR3nt: TGTGCCAGTATGGTTGGGGGGGCCTCTGGGGCCAACGTCCTGACTTTC
CDR3aa: CASMVGGASGANVLTF
d_gene: -
abundance: once
v_gene: TRBV19
j_gene: TRBJ2-6

CDR3nt: TGTGCCAGCAGTTACCGGGGGGACGGCACAGATACGCAGTATTTT
CDR3aa: CASSYRGDGTDTQYF
d_gene: TRBD2
abundance: -
v_gene: TRBV6-5
j_gene: TRBJ2-3

CDR3nt: TGTGCCAGCAGTTTCGCCTCAGGGGGCTCAGATACGCAGTATTTT
CDR3aa: CASSFASGGSDTQYF
d_gene: TRBD1
abundance: -
v_gene: TRBV28
j_gene: TRBJ2-3

CDR3nt: TGTGCCAGCAGTGAAATGGGGAGTTGGGGAGGCTACACCTTC
CDR3aa: CASSEMGSWGGYTF
d_gene: -
abundance: -
v_gene: TRBV2
j_gene: TRBJ1-2

CDR3nt: TGTGCCAGTAGTATCTTAGCGGAGGCCGGGGAGCTGTTTTTT
CDR3aa: CASSILAEAGELFF
d_gene: -
abundance: few
v_gene: TRBV19
j_gene: TRBJ2-2

CDR3nt: TGTGCCAGCAGCTTAGGTCCGGGGGTTAACTACGAGCAGTACTTC
CDR3aa: CASSLGPGVNYEQYF
d_gene: -
abundance: -
v_gene: TRBV11-2
j_gene: TRBJ2-7

CDR3nt: TGTGCCAGCAGATCGGGTGAGCGGATCAATCAGCCCCAGCATTTT
CDR3aa: CASRSGERINQPQHF
d_gene: -
abundance: -
v_gene: TRBV25-1
j_gene: TRBJ1-5

CDR3nt: TGTGCCAGCAGTTACGGGACTAGCCGATCCTACGAGCAGTACTTC
CDR3aa: CASSYGTSRSYEQYF
d_gene: TRBD2
abundance: -
v_gene: TRBV6-5
j_gene: TRBJ2-7

CDR3nt: TGTGCCTGGAGGCGAGCGGGAGTCCACGAGCAGTACTTC
CDR3aa: CAWRRAGVHEQYF
d_gene: TRBD2
abundance: few
v_gene: TRBV30
j_gene: TRBJ2-7

CDR3nt: TGTGCCAGCAGCGTAGGAGGTGTTGGTGAGACCCAGTACTTC
CDR3aa: CASSVGGVGETQYF
d_gene: -
abundance: -
v_gene: TRBV9
j_gene: TRBJ2-5

CDR3nt: TGTGCCAGCAGCGTAGGGACTAGCGGGATTTACAATGAGCAGTTCTTC
CDR3aa: CASSVGTSGIYNEQFF
d_gene: TRBD2
abundance: once
v_gene: TRBV9
j_gene: TRBJ2-1

CDR3nt: TGTGCCAGCAGCTTCCGGACAGAGGACTATGGCTACACCTTC
CDR3aa: CASSFRTEDYGYTF
d_gene: -
abundance: few
v_gene: TRBV7-2
j_gene: TRBJ1-2

CDR3nt: TGTGCCAGCAGCTTAGAACTTACAGGGGCCCAGCCCCAGCATTTT
CDR3aa: CASSLELTGAQPQHF
d_gene: TRBD1
abundance: once
v_gene: TRBV7-2
j_gene: TRBJ1-5

CDR3nt: TGTGCCAGCAGTACCTCTACCCCCGGATATGGGGCTGATGGCTACACCTTC
CDR3aa: CASSTSTPGYGADGYTF
d_gene: -
abundance: -
v_gene: TRBV27
j_gene: TRBJ1-2

CDR3nt: TGTGCCAGCAGCTTCGCGACAGGAGGAAACACCATATATTTT
CDR3aa: CASSFATGGNTIYF
d_gene: -
abundance: -
v_gene: TRBV5-6
j_gene: TRBJ1-3

CDR3nt: TGCGCCAGCAGCTTGGCGGGAGACTCCTACAATGAGCAGTTCTTC
CDR3aa: CASSLAGDSYNEQFF
d_gene: -
abundance: -
v_gene: TRBV5-1
j_gene: TRBJ2-1

CDR3nt: TGTGCCTGGAGTAAAAGGAGGGATATTGGCTATGGCTACACCTTC
CDR3aa: CAWSKRRDIGYGYTF
d_gene: -
abundance: -
v_gene: TRBV30
j_gene: TRBJ1-2

CDR3nt: TGTGCCTGGAGTGTATTGGGAGGGAACACTGAAGCTTTCTTT
CDR3aa: CAWSVLGGNTEAFF
d_gene: -
abundance: -
v_gene: TRBV30
j_gene: TRBJ1-1

CDR3nt: TGTGCCAGCAGTCCCGGGACAGGGGTACTTCAGCCCCAGCATTTT
CDR3aa: CASSPGTGVLQPQHF
d_gene: TRBD1
abundance: -
v_gene: TRBV28
j_gene: TRBJ1-5

CDR3nt: TGCGCCAGCAGCCAAGATGTCTTTGCGGAGACCCAGTACTTC
CDR3aa: CASSQDVFAETQYF
d_gene: -
abundance: -
v_gene: TRBV4-1
j_gene: TRBJ2-5

CDR3nt: TGCGCCAGCAGCTGGGACAGGGGAGAGCAGTACTTC
CDR3aa: CASSWDRGEQYF
d_gene: TRBD1
abundance: -
v_gene: TRBV5-1
j_gene: TRBJ2-7

CDR3nt: TGTGCCAGCAGCTTTAACGGGTCACCCCTCCACTTT
CDR3aa: CASSFNGSPLHF
d_gene: -
abundance: -
v_gene: TRBV7-9
j_gene: TRBJ1-6

CDR3nt: TGTGCCAGCAGTAGGGGGCGAGAGACCCAGTACTTC
CDR3aa: CASSRGRETQYF
d_gene: TRBD1
abundance: -
v_gene: TRBV28
j_gene: TRBJ2-5

CDR3nt: TGCGCCAGCAGCCCTGGGGACAGGGACTTGGATATTCAGTACTTC
CDR3aa: CASSPGDRDLDIQYF
d_gene: TRBD1
abundance: -
v_gene: TRBV4-1
j_gene: TRBJ2-4

CDR3nt: TGTGCCACGCAGGACAGGGGTCCACTCTACGAGCAGTACTTC
CDR3aa: CATQDRGPLYEQYF
d_gene: TRBD1
abundance: -
v_gene: TRBV6-1
j_gene: TRBJ2-7

CDR3nt: TGTGCCAGCTCACCACCAACGAGTGGTGTTTCCTACGAGCAGTACTTC
CDR3aa: CASSPPTSGVSYEQYF
d_gene: -
abundance: -
v_gene: TRBV18
j_gene: TRBJ2-7

CDR3nt: TGTGCCAGCAGTTTCATAGGGACAGGGCAAGAGACCCAGTACTTC
CDR3aa: CASSFIGTGQETQYF
d_gene: TRBD1
abundance: -
v_gene: TRBV27
j_gene: TRBJ2-5